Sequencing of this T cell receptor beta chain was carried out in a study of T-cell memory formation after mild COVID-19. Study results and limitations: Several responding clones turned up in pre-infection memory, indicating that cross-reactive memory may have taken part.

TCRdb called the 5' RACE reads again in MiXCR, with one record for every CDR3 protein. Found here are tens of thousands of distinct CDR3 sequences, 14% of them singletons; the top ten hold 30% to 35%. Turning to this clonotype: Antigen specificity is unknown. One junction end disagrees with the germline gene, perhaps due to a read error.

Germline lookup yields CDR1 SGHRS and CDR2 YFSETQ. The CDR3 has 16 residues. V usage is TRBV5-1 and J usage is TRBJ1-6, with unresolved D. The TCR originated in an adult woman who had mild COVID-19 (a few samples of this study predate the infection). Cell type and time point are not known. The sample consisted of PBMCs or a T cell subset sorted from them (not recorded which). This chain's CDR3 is CASSRRVTEENSPIHF. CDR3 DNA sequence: TGCGCCAGCAGCCGTCGGGTGACCGAAGAGAATTCACCCATCCACTTT. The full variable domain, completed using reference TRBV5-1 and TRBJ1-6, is KAGVTQTPRYLIKTRGQQVTLSCSPISGHRSVSWYQQTPGQGLQFLFEYFSETQRNKGNFPGRFSGRQFSNSRSEMNVSTLELGDSALYLCASSRRVTEENSPIHFGNGTRLTVT.